This entry lists 4 T cell receptor beta chains sequenced from one sample in a study of post-analysis software for immune sequencing data. These receptors are not linked to any known antigen. General study findings and limits: Four or five TRBV segments were more frequent in patients than controls; TRBV5-6, TRBV5-1 and TRBV20-1 belonged to this group.

TCR beta cDNA libraries included unique molecular identifiers. TCRdb itself ran the PCR reads through MiXCR, one entry per CDR3 protein. The sample holds fewer than 850,000 distinct CDR3 sequences, just under 30% seen once. The sequenced sample was blood. These receptors were taken from a girl aged 10-17 years with multiple sclerosis.

The chain has TRBV7-9 and TRBJ1-2; D call uncertain. V dropped 5 bases and J dropped 8 bases, with 12 bases sitting between them. The length of the CDR3 is 12 residues. CDR1 is SEHNR and CDR2 is FQNEAQ in the germline V gene (reference sequence). The CDR3 DNA follows: TGTGCCAGCAGCACAAGACGGTCAGGCTACACCTTC. This encodes CASSTRRSGYTF.

There are many counts of this clonotype. This rearrangement joins TRBV29-1 to TRBJ2-3; TRBD2 is a possible D gene (5 bases). Germline V lookup: CDR1 SQVTM, CDR2 ANQGSEA. Trimming took off 2 bases at V and 5 bases at J, with 14 bases between the two ends. This CDR3 is built from 14 residues. The CDR3 bases are TGCAGCGTTGAACACGGGTCGGGATTAGATACGCAGTATTTT. Its translation is CSVEHGSGLDTQYF.

This clonotype has just a few counts. This chain connects TRBV20-1 to TRBJ2-1; TRBD2 aligns across 8 bases. Germline CDR1 is DFQATT and CDR2 is SNEGSKA (reference sequence). With V trimmed by 3 bases and J by 4 bases, 11 bases remained unmatched. The CDR3 runs 16 residues. This chain's CDR3 is CSASKIAGLTYNEQFF. The DNA for the CDR3 is TGCAGTGCTAGCAAGATAGCGGGGCTCACTTACAATGAGCAGTTCTTC.

This clonotype was seen more than once but under ten times. This chain's CDR3 is CSVGGSAQEQFF. CDR3 nucleotides: TGCAGCGTTGGCGGGAGTGCTCAGGAGCAGTTCTTC. The rearrangement links TRBV29-1 to TRBJ2-1, with 7 nucleotides matching TRBD2. The J segment lost 10 bases and the V segment lost 4 bases, leaving 7 bases of the junction unmatched. The V gene's germline CDR1 is SQVTM and CDR2 ANQGSEA. The CDR3 is 12 amino acids.